These 23 T cell receptor beta chains came from one sample sequenced in a study of T-cell reconstitution after alpha-beta-depleted transplantation in children. The library targeted TCRbeta and was prepared with unique molecular identifiers. TCRdb recomputed calls from the PCR reads with MiXCR, one row per CDR3 protein. The sample shows some 590,000 distinct CDR3 sequences, over 9.5% of them seen only once. Sequenced here: PBMCs from the stem cell graft donor, sampled from the stem cell graft. The receptor set was obtained from a human donor who donated a stem cell graft to a child with acute myeloid leukemia.

This clonotype was found many times. V gene TRBV29-1 combines with J gene TRBJ1-5; D uncertain. V shed 7 bases and J shed 0 bases, with 7 bases lying between them. Germline lookup yields CDR1 SQVTM and CDR2 ANQGSEA. The CDR3 runs 12 residues. CDR3 protein: CSARYSNQPQHF. The CDR3 nucleotides are TGCAGCGCCCGTTATAGCAATCAGCCCCAGCATTTT.

This clonotype was detected ten times or more. The chain uses TRBV27 and TRBJ1-1; D remains unclear. Germline V gene lookup returns CDR1 MNHEY and CDR2 SMNVEV (reference sequence). This CDR3 contains 12 residues. Trimming removed 5 bases from V and 10 bases from J, with 14 bases in between. Here the CDR3 DNA reads TGTGCCAGCAGTCCGGATAGACGGTCAGCTTTCTTT. Translation gives CASSPDRRSAFF.

A word on this clonotype: A much more abundant neighbour one base away suggests this may be a read error. The gene calls are TRBV4-3 and TRBJ2-6; D unclear. The CDR3 spans 17 residues. Germline CDR1 LGHNA, CDR2 YSLEER. V was clipped by 3 bases and J by 3 bases, with 15 bases between them. Here the CDR3 DNA reads TGCGCCAGCAGCCATCCTCTCGAAACCCTTGGGGCCAACGTCCTGACTTTC. It codes for CASSHPLETLGANVLTF.

This clonotype was counted between two and nine times. The chain employs TRBV7-9 and TRBJ2-1, with D unresolved. Germline values: CDR1 SEHNR, CDR2 FQNEAQ (reference sequence). The CDR3 is 11 amino acids. The V and J ends lost 5 bases and 9 bases respectively, with 8 bases between them. CDR3 residues: CASSLGIEQFF. CDR3 nucleotide sequence: TGTGCCAGCAGCCTGGGGATTGAGCAGTTCTTC.

The genes are TRBV30 and TRBJ2-4; no reliable D call. Germline assignment: CDR1 GTSNPN and CDR2 SVGIG (reference sequence). The CDR3 extends over 11 amino acids. The CDR3, as DNA: TGTGTAGGTGGAACCGGAAACATTCAGTACTTC. Its protein product is CVGGTGNIQYF.

V gene TRBV18 combines with J gene TRBJ2-7, with 8 positions matching TRBD2. With 6 bases clipped from V and 0 bases from J, the junction kept 22 bases outside the gene matches. The CDR3 is 20 residues long. The germline V gene encodes CDR1 KGHSH and CDR2 LQKENI. Here the CDR3 DNA reads TGTGCCAGCTCGCCAAACATTTTGGGTACGGGAACTAGCGGCTCCTACGAGCAGTACTTC. Its translation: CASSPNILGTGTSGSYEQYF.

The V gene is TRBV10-3, the J gene TRBJ2-6, with D possibly TRBD1 on 6 matching bases. Between the trimmed V and J ends, which lost 8 bases and 3 bases, there was a span of 20 bases. The CDR3 extends over 17 amino acids. Germline assignment: CDR1 ENHRY and CDR2 SYGVKD. CDR3 nucleotide sequence: TGTGCCATCCTCAGGGGAGCACTACCGGGTGGGGCCAACGTCCTGACTTTC. Translated: CAILRGALPGGANVLTF.

At least ten counts were recorded for this clonotype. V and J are TRBV12-3 or TRBV12-4 and TRBJ1-2, with 7 bases matching TRBD1. The trim removed 7 bases at V and 6 bases at J, leaving 11 bases unmatched. CDR3 size: 14 residues. CDR3 DNA sequence: TGTGCCAGCAACGATCCTAGGGGGCTCGATGGCTACACCTTC. It specifies CASNDPRGLDGYTF.

This sequence joins TRBV6-2 or TRBV6-3 and TRBJ2-5; D is possibly TRBD1 or TRBD2 (5 bases each). The CDR3 length is 19 residues. Trimming stripped 0 bases from V and 1 base from J, with 21 bases between. Germline V gene lookup returns CDR1 MNHEY and CDR2 SVGEGT. The CDR3 nucleotides are TGTGCCAGCAGTTACTCGGATAGGGACGACTTCTTTGTCCAAGAGACCCAGTACTTC. It translates to CASSYSDRDDFFVQETQYF.

This clonotype was detected only a few times. This sequence joins TRBV6-4 and TRBJ2-3, with 7 nucleotides matching TRBD1. CDR3 size: 21 residues. The germline V gene encodes CDR1 MRHNA and CDR2 SNTAGT. Trimming cost V 6 bases and J 3 bases; bases outside gene matches: 27. CDR3 DNA sequence: TGTGCCAGCAGACACGCCTTTCGGCGACCAGGGGGAGCCTCCCGAACAGATACGCAGTATTTT. Its translation: CASRHAFRRPGGASRTDTQYF.

The chain is built from TRBV28 and TRBJ1-4; D unresolved. V was shortened by 2 bases and J by 4 bases, with 8 bases between the two germline ends. Germline V CDR1 and CDR2: MDHEN, SYDVKM. The CDR3 length is 14 residues. The CDR3 region has the DNA TGTGCCAGCAGTTTAGGGGTTGATAATGAAAAACTGTTTTTT. Residues: CASSLGVDNEKLFF.

This clonotype was seen many times. The CDR3 spells CASSYPGLTDTQYF. DNA of the CDR3: TGTGCCAGCAGTTACCCGGGACTCACAGATACGCAGTATTTT. The chain employs TRBV6-5 and TRBJ2-3; the D gene is possibly TRBD2 (6 bases). V was cut by 2 bases and J by 2 bases, with 8 bases left in between. This CDR3 contains 14 residues. Germline assignment: CDR1 MNHEY and CDR2 SVGAGI.

This clonotype was seen many times. The chain carries TRBV5-1 and TRBJ2-5; no firm D call. The CDR3 covers 13 residues. Trimming pared 2 bases from V and 1 base from J, leaving 6 bases between. Germline V CDR1 and CDR2: SGHRS, YFSETQ. DNA for the CDR3: TGCGCCAGCAGCTTATGGTCCCAAGAGACCCAGTACTTC. The encoded protein is CASSLWSQETQYF. The full variable domain, its missing parts supplied by reference TRBV5-1 and TRBJ2-5, is KAGVTQTPRYLIKTRGQQVTLSCSPISGHRSVSWYQQTPGQGLQFLFEYFSETQRNKGNFPGRFSGRQFSNSRSEMNVSTLELGDSALYLCASSLWSQETQYFGPGTRLLVL.

This clonotype was detected many times. J is TRBJ2-7 and V is TRBV7-2; D is unresolved. Germline V gene lookup returns CDR1 SGHTA and CDR2 FQGNSA. The CDR3 loop spans 12 amino acids. Trimming stripped 6 bases from V and 3 bases from J, with 9 bases between. The DNA of the CDR3 is TGTGCCAGCAGTCCGGCCCTCTACGAGCAGTACTTC. Protein: CASSPALYEQYF. The full variable domain, in which reference TRBV7-2 and TRBJ2-7 provide the parts outside the CDR3, is GAGVSQSPSNKVTEKGKDVELRCDPISGHTALYWYRQSLGQGLEFLIYFQGNSAPDKSGLPSDRFSAERTGGSVSTLTIQRTQQEDSAVYLCASSPALYEQYFGPGTRLTVT.

The genes are TRBV5-1 and TRBJ2-3; TRBD1 is a possible D gene (6 bases). Germline V lookup: CDR1 SGHRS, CDR2 YFSETQ. CDR3 length equals 15 residues. Trimming cost V 7 bases and J 2 bases, with 17 bases left between them. The CDR3 sequence is CASCDRDKNTDTQYF. Here the CDR3 DNA reads TGCGCCAGCTGCGACCGGGACAAGAACACAGATACGCAGTATTTT.

The chain combines TRBV5-1 with TRBJ1-4; TRBD1 might be the D (5 bases). Germline CDR1 SGHRS, CDR2 YFSETQ. The CDR3 is made up of 14 amino acids. Trimming removed 0 bases at V and 4 bases at J, with 7 bases between. The CDR3 DNA sequence: TGCGCCAGCAGCTTGGCGCAGGGTAATGAAAAACTGTTTTTT. Translated, it gives CASSLAQGNEKLFF.

This clonotype was recorded many times. The chain carries TRBV10-3 and TRBJ2-1, with 9 bases that match TRBD1. V shed 6 bases, J shed 7 bases, and the junction held 7 bases outside the gene matches. Germline CDR1 ENHRY, CDR2 SYGVKD. The length of the CDR3 is 14 residues. The CDR3 DNA is TGTGCCATCAGCTCCGGGACAGGGCGGAATGAGCAGTTCTTC. This gives the protein CAISSGTGRNEQFF.

This clonotype appeared many times. The CDR3 DNA is TGTGCCAGCAGTTCGTTGGCGGTACCAGCCTACGAGCAGTACTTC. As protein: CASSSLAVPAYEQYF. The V call is TRBV27, the J call TRBJ2-7, with D unresolved. The CDR3 totals 15 residues. Per germline, CDR1 MNHEY and CDR2 SMNVEV (reference sequence). Trimming pared 4 bases from V and 2 bases from J, leaving 15 bases between.

This chain uses TRBV19 with TRBJ1-1; the D is unclear. The length of the CDR3 is 11 residues. Germline V gene sequence: CDR1 LNHDA, CDR2 SQIVND (reference sequence). Trimming cost V 3 bases and J 7 bases, with 6 bases left between them. The CDR3 protein is CASSMVGEAFF. CDR3 in DNA: TGTGCCAGTAGTATGGTGGGTGAAGCTTTCTTT. The whole variable domain, remainder taken from reference TRBV19 and TRBJ1-1, is DGGITQSPKYLFRKEGQNVTLSCEQNLNHDAMYWYRQDPGQGLRLIYYSQIVNDFQKGDIAEGYSVSREKKESFPLTVTSAQKNPTAFYLCASSMVGEAFFGQGTRLTVV.

This clonotype appeared many times. This chain uses TRBV12-3 or TRBV12-4 with TRBJ2-4; 10 nucleotides agree with TRBD2. Trimming removed 3 bases from V and 3 bases from J; junction bases left unmatched: 2. This CDR3 region has 15 residues. The CDR3 sequence is CASSFRTSGKNIQYF. CDR3 sequence (DNA): TGTGCCAGCAGTTTCAGGACTAGCGGCAAAAACATTCAGTACTTC.

The chain combines TRBV7-9 with TRBJ1-4; 8 positions match TRBD1. The junction had 4 bases not matched to a gene; V was cut back by 0 bases and J by 4 bases. The CDR3 loop spans 16 amino acids. CDR1 is SEHNR and CDR2 is FQNEAQ in the germline V gene (reference sequence). The CDR3 coding sequence is TGTGCCAGCAGCTTAGCTGGGACAGGAGTTAATGAAAAACTGTTTTTT. It encodes CASSLAGTGVNEKLFF.

This clonotype was seen ten or more times. The J gene is TRBJ2-3, the V gene TRBV18; no definite D call. Trimming stripped 1 base from V and 0 bases from J, with 5 bases between. This CDR3 is built from 14 residues. Germline V gene lookup returns CDR1 KGHSH and CDR2 LQKENI. The CDR3 sequence is CASSPLSSTDTQYF. The CDR3 nucleotides are TGTGCCAGCTCACCACTGTCTAGCACAGATACGCAGTATTTT.

The rearrangement links TRBV4-2 to TRBJ1-2; no firm D call. Germline CDR1 is LGHNA and CDR2 is YNFKEQ. Trimming took off 4 bases at V and 8 bases at J, with 17 bases between the two ends. The CDR3 consists of 14 residues. The CDR3 bases are TGTGCCAGCAGCCGTCTTAAGGGCGAGGGCGGCTACACCTTC. Translating gives CASSRLKGEGGYTF.